Listed here are 3 T cell receptor beta chains from one sample, sequenced in a study of T cells in Graves' hyperthyroidism and ophthalmopathy. There were TCR beta CDR3 regions amplified from RNA transcripts. The TCR CDR3 first-round RT-PCR relied on the HTBI primer set. TCRdb re-derived calls from the multiplex PCR reads in MiXCR, one entry per CDR3 protein. This sample yields hundreds of thousands of distinct CDR3 sequences, of which 14% to 15% are seen a single time; 3.5% to 4.5% belongs to the top ten. The sequencing input was blood. All receptors derive from a woman aged 40-49 years with Graves' ophthalmopathy.

This clonotype was counted many times. The V and J genes are TRBV27 and TRBJ1-2; D is possibly TRBD1 (5 bases). Trimming cost V 6 bases and J 1 base, with 9 bases left between them. Germline V gene lookup returns CDR1 MNHEY and CDR2 SMNVEV (reference sequence). CDR3 size: 13 residues. In nucleotides, the CDR3 is TGTGCCAGCAGGATGACAGATAACTATGGCTACACCTTC. Protein sequence: CASRMTDNYGYTF.

This clonotype has at least ten counts. V and J are TRBV2 and TRBJ2-7; TRBD1 aligns across 7 bases. CDR3 length equals 15 residues. J gave up 2 bases and V 7 bases, and 11 bases lay outside the gene matches. Per the germline V gene, CDR1 is SNHLY and CDR2 is FYNNEI. CDR3 protein: CASTTDRFATYEQYF. The CDR3 bases are TGTGCCAGCACCACGGACAGGTTCGCCACCTACGAGCAGTACTTC. Full variable domain (rest looked up from reference TRBV2 and TRBJ2-7): EPEVTQTPSHQVTQMGQEVILRCVPISNHLYFYWYRQILGQKVEFLVSFYNNEISEKSEIFDDQFSVERPDGSNFTLKIRSTKLEDSAMYFCASTTDRFATYEQYFGPGTRLTVT.

The table lists this clonotype with many counts. The J gene is TRBJ2-7, the V gene TRBV25-1; 7 bases map to TRBD2. The CDR3 extends over 14 amino acids. With 10 bases clipped from V and 4 bases from J, the junction kept 13 bases outside the gene matches. Germline V lookup: CDR1 MGHDK, CDR2 SYGVNS. CDR3 in amino acids: CATGTNPLEYEQYF. The CDR3 DNA sequence: TGTGCCACCGGGACTAACCCCTTAGAATACGAGCAGTACTTC.